The TCR beta chain under discussion was sequenced for a study of identical twins. General observations from the study: Excess sharing by twins proved weaker in beta out-of-frame sequences. Its conclusions, products of cross-sectional statistical analysis, did not come from following the same donors.

With respect to this clonotype: What it binds is unknown.

Germline assignment: CDR1 WNHNN and CDR2 SYGVQD (reference sequence). Trimming pared 2 bases from V and 1 base from J, leaving 15 bases between. CDR3 length: 16 residues. TCRdb reanalysed the 5' RACE reads using MiXCR and keeps one entry per CDR3 protein. This sample carries some 760,000 distinct CDR3 sequences, over 15% of them seen once, and the ten largest clones take about an eighth. The sample was also linked to a second study, of T cells expressing NK-cell markers. That paper notes: The authors derived TCR beta repertoires from sorted CD3+CD56+NKG2C+, CD3+CD56+NKG2C- and CD3+CD56-NKG2C+ T cells.

Material: PBMCs. The TCR comes from a woman under 30 in good health. The V gene is TRBV10-1, the J gene TRBJ2-7; the D gene is possibly TRBD1 (6 bases). CDR3 loop: CASSERDINISYEQYF. In DNA, the CDR3 is TGCGCCAGCAGTGAGCGGGACATCAATATTTCCTACGAGCAGTACTTC.